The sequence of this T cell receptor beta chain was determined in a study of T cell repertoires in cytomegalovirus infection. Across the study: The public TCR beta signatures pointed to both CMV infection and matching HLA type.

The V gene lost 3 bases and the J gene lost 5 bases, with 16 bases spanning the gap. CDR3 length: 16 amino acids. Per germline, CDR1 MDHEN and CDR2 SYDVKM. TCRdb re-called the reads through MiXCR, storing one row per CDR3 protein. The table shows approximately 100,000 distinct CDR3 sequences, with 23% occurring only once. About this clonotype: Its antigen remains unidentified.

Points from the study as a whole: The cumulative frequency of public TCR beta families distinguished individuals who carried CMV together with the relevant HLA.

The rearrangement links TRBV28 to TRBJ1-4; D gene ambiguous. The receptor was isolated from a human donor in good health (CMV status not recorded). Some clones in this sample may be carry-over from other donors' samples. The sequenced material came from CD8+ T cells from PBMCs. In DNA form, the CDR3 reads TGTGCCAGCAGTTTGTCGTGGGCAGGAACGAATGAAAAACTGTTTTTT. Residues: CASSLSWAGTNEKLFF.